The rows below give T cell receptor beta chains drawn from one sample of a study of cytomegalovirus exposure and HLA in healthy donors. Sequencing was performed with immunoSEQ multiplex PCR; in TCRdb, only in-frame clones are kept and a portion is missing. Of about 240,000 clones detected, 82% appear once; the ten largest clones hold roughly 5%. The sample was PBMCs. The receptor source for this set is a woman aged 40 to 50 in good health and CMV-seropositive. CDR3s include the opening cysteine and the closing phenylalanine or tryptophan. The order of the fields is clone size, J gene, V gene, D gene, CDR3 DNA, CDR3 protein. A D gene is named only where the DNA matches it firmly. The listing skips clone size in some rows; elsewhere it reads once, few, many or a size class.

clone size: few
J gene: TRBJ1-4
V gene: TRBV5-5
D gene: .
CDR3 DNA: TGTGCCAGCAGCATTGGAGGGCGGTCGAATGAAAAACTGTTTTTT
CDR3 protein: CASSIGGRSNEKLFF

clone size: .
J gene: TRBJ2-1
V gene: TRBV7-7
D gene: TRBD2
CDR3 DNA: TGTGCTAGCAGCTTAGATAGGCTAGCGGGGTACAATGAGCAGTTCTTC
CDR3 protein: CASSLDRLAGYNEQFF

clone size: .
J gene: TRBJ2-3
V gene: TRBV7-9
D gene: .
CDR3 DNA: TGTGCCAGCAGCTTATGGCTGGTTAGCACAGATACGCAGTATTTT
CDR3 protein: CASSLWLVSTDTQYF

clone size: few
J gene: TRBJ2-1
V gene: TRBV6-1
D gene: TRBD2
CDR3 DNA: TGTGCCAGCAGTAGGACTAGCGGATTCTACAATGAGCAGTTCTTC
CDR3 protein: CASSRTSGFYNEQFF

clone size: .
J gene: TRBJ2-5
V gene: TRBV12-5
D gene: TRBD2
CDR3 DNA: TGTGCTAGTGGTTTGAAAATGGCCGGCGGGAGAGGGTCTGGGCAAGAGACCCAGTACTTC
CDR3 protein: CASGLKMAGGRGSGQETQYF

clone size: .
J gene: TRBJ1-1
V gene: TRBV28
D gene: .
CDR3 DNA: TGTGCCAGCAGTTTGGGGACTTTCGCAGCAGGTGAAGCTTTCTTT
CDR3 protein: CASSLGTFAAGEAFF

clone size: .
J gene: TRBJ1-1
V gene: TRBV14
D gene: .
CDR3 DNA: TGTGCCAGCAGCCAAGTTCAGGGTGGAATTCGAGCTTTCTTT
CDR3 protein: CASSQVQGGIRAFF

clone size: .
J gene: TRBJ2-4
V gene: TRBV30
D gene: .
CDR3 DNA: TGTGCCTGGAGTCGAGCTCTCGGGGGGCTAAACATTCAGTACTTC
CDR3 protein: CAWSRALGGLNIQYF

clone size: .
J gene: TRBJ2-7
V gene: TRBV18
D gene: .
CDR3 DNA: TGTGCCAGCTCACCAGATTTAGGACAGTTCTACGAGCAGTACTTC
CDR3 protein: CASSPDLGQFYEQYF

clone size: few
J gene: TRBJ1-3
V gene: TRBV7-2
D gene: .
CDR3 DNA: TGTGCCAGTTCAAACAGGCTAACCTCTGGAAACACCATATATTTT
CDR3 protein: CASSNRLTSGNTIYF

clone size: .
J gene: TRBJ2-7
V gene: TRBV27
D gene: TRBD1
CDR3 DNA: TGTGCCAGCAGTTTAGGGACAGGGGGCAGGTACGAGCAGTACTTC
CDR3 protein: CASSLGTGGRYEQYF

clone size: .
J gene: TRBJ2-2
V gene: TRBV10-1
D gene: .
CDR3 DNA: TGCGCCAGCAGTGAAGAGGAGGGTAGTCTGGAGTGGGGGGAGCTGTTTTTT
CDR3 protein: CASSEEEGSLEWGELFF

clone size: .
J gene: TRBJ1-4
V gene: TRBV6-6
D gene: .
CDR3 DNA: TGTGCCAGCAGTTACTCGGACAGAAGGGCTAATGAAAAACTGTTTTTT
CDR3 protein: CASSYSDRRANEKLFF

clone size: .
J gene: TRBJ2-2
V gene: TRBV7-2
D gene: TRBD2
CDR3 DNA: TGTGCCAGCAGCTTAGGGTTTAGCGGGGGTTCCGGGGAGCTGTTTTTT
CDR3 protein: CASSLGFSGGSGELFF

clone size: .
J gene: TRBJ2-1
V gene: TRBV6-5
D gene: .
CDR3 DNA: TGTGCCAGCAGTTCCCGCGCCACCTACAATGAGCAGTTCTTC
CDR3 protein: CASSSRATYNEQFF

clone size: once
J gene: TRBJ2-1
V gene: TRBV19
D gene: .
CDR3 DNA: TGTGCCAGTAGTCCCCCAAGGACTGGCCGGTCCGGGGAGCAGTTCTTC
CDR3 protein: CASSPPRTGRSGEQFF

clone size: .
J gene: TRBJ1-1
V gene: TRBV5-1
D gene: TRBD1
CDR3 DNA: TGCGCCAGCAGCTGGACAGGGGACACTGAAGCTTTCTTT
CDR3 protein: CASSWTGDTEAFF

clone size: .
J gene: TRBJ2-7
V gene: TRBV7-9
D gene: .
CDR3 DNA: TGTGCCAGCAGCTTAGTTTCGAGGACGGGAGTGGGTTTACGACGAGCCCTGTTC
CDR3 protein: CASSLVSRTGVGLRRALF

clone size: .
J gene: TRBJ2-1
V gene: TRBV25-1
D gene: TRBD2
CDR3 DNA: TGTGCCAGCCTAAAAGCGGGGGGGTACAATGAGCAGTTCTTC
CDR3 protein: CASLKAGGYNEQFF

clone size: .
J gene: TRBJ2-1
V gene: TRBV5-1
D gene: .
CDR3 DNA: TGCGCCAGCATAGCCGATGAAGGCTCCTACAATGAGCAGTTCTTC
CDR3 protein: CASIADEGSYNEQFF

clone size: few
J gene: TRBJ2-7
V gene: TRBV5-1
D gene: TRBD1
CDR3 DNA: TGCGCCAGCAGCTTGGGGGACAGGGTCCACGAGCAGTACTTC
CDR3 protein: CASSLGDRVHEQYF

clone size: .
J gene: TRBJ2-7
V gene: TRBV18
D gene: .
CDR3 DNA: TGTGCCAGCTCACCGGGGCCAGCTTTAGGACAATACGAGCAGTACTTC
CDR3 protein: CASSPGPALGQYEQYF

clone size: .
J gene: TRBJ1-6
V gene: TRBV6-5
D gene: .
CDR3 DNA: TGTGCCAGCAGTTACGGTCTGGCAGGAACCTCACCCCTCCACTTT
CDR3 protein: CASSYGLAGTSPLHF

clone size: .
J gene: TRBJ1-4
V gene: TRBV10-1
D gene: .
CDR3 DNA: TGCGCCAGCAGGGGCCCGTCTAATGAAGGACTGTTTTTT
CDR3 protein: CASRGPSNEGLFF

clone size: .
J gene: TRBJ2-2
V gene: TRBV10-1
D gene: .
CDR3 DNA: TGCGCCAGCAGACCGGGATGCAGGGGAATGAGGACCGGGGAGCTGTTTTTT
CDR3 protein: CASRPGCRGMRTGELFF

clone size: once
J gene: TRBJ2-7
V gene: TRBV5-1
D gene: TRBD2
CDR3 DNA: TGCGCCAGCAGCTTGGGGACTAGCGGCTACGAGCAGTACTTC
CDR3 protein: CASSLGTSGYEQYF

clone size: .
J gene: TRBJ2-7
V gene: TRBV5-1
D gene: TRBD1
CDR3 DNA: TGCGCCAGCAGCTTGGCCGGGGACAGAAGAGATCCCTACGAGCAGTACTTC
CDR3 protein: CASSLAGDRRDPYEQYF

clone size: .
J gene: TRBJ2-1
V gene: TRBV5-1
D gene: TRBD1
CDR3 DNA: TGCGCCAGCAGTCTCTGGCGGACAGGGGCCTACAATGAGCAGTTCTTC
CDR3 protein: CASSLWRTGAYNEQFF

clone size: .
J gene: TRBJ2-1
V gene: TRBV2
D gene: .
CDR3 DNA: TGTGCCAGCAGTTTCCTCGACAATGAGCAGTTCTTC
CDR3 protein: CASSFLDNEQFF

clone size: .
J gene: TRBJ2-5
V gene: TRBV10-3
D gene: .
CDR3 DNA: TGTGCCATCAGTAAGGTAGCGGAGTACCAAGAGACCCAGTACTTC
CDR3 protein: CAISKVAEYQETQYF

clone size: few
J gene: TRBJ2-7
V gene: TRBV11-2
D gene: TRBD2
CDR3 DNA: TGTGCCAGCAGCCTCGGGGGGACGGGTTCCTACGAGCAGTACTTC
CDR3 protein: CASSLGGTGSYEQYF

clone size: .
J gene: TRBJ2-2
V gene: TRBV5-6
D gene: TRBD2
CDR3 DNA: TGTGCCAGCAGCGCTCCGGGACTAGTCACCGGGGAGCTGTTTTTT
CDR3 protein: CASSAPGLVTGELFF

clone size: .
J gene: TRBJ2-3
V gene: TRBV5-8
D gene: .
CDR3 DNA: TGTGCCAGCAGCTCCTCAGATACGCAGTATTTT
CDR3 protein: CASSSSDTQYF

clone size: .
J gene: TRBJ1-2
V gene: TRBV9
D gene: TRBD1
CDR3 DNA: TGTGCCAGCAGCGCCAGGGACAGCGACTATGGCTACACCTTC
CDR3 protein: CASSARDSDYGYTF

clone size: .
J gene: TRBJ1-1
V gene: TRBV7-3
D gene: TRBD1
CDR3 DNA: TGTGCCAGCAGCTTAACTACGGCAGGGGGTAACACTGAAGCTTTCTTT
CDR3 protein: CASSLTTAGGNTEAFF

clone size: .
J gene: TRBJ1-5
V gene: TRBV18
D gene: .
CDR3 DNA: TGTGCCAGCTCACCACCCGGGGATAGCAATCAGCCCCAGCATTTT
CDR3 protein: CASSPPGDSNQPQHF

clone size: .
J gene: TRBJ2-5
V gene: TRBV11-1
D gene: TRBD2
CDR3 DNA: TGTGCCAGCAGCATTTCGCCAGCGGGGGCTGGGGAGACCCAGTACTTC
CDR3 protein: CASSISPAGAGETQYF

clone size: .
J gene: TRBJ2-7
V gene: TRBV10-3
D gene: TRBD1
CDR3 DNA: TGTGCCATCAGTGAGTCTCTGGACAGGGGGTCCTACGAGCAGTACTTC
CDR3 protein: CAISESLDRGSYEQYF

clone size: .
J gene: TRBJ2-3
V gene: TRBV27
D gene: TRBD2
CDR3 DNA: TGTGCCAGCACCCCTTCTAGCGGGAGGGCGGGCACAGATACGCAGTATTTT
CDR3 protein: CASTPSSGRAGTDTQYF

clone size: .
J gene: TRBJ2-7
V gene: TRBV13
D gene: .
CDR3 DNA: TGTGCCAGCGCCCAAGGGACTCCCTACGAGCAGTACTTC
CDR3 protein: CASAQGTPYEQYF

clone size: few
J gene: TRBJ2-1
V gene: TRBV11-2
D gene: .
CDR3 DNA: TGTGCCAGCAGCTTAGCCCAGATCCATCTTTTCTTC
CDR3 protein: CASSLAQIHLFF

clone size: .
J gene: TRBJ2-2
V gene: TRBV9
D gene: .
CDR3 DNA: TGTGCCAGCAGAGGTGGCGGCAGTGGCACCGGGGAGCTGTTTTTT
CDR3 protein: CASRGGGSGTGELFF

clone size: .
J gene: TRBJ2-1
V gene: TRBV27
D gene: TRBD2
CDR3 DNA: TGTGCCAGCAGTTTACCCGGGACTAGAAGCAATGAGCAGTTCTTC
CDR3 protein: CASSLPGTRSNEQFF

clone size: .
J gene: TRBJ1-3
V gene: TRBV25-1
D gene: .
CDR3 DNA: TGTGCCAGCAGCAAGGGGGATCCTGGAAACACCATATATTTT
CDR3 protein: CASSKGDPGNTIYF

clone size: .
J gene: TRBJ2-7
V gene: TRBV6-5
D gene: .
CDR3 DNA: TGTGCCAGCAGAGGGGCAAGCTCCTACGAGCAGTACTTC
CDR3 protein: CASRGASSYEQYF

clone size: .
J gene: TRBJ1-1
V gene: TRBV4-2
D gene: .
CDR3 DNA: TGTGCCAGCAGCCCTAAAGGGTACGGGGGTAGAGAAGCTTTCTTT
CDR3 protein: CASSPKGYGGREAFF

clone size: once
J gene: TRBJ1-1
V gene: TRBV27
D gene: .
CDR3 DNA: TGTGCCAGCAGTGTTCCAGGGTCCTACACTGAAGCTTTCTTT
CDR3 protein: CASSVPGSYTEAFF

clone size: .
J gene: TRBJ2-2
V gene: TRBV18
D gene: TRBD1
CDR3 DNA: TGTGCCAGCTCCACGGTACCACGGATGCAGGGGGCGGACGGGGAGCTGTTTTTT
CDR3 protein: CASSTVPRMQGADGELFF

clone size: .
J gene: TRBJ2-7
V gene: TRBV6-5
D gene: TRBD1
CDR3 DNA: TGTGCCAGCAGTCGGACGGGACAGGCCTACGAGCAGTACTTC
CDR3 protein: CASSRTGQAYEQYF

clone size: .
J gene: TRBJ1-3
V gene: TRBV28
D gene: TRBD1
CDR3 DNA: TGTGCCAGTTCTCTCGGACAGGGCCCCTATACTGGAAACACCATATATTTT
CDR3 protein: CASSLGQGPYTGNTIYF

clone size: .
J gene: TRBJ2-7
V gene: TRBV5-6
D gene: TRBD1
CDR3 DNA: TGTGCCAGCAGCTTGGGCAGGGGGTCCTACGAGCAGTACTTC
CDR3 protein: CASSLGRGSYEQYF

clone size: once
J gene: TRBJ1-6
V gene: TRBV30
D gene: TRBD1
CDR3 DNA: TGTGCCTGGAGTGTACTCGAAGGGGGCGTCAATCCCTATAATTCACCCCTCCACTTT
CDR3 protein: CAWSVLEGGVNPYNSPLHF

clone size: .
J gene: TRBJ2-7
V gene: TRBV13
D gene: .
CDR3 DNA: TGTGCCAGCAGCTCTAGGGGGACCGGAGCCTACGAGCAGTACTTC
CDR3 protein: CASSSRGTGAYEQYF

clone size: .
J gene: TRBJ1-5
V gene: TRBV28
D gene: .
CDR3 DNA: TGTGCCAGCAGCTCCTATCGACAGTATAGCAATCAGCCCCAGCATTTT
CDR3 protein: CASSSYRQYSNQPQHF